The 14 T cell receptor beta chains reported below all come from one sample, sequenced in a study of beta chain features in type 1 diabetes. Whole-study findings and limits: For Type 1 diabetes patients, all four CD4+ subsets carried TCRB CDR3s that were moderately but significantly shorter.

Sequencing targeted expressed TCRB transcripts, as all isolated RNA had been reverse transcribed. Libraries were prepared by immunoSEQ multiplex PCR; TCRdb keeps only in-frame clonotypes and omits some of them. The sample has about 390,000 clones; around 10% are singletons. Antigens for these TCRs are unknown. Sequencing was performed on central memory CD4+ T cells from blood. Receptors were obtained from a man younger than 40 with type 1 diabetes.

A few counts support this clone. The CDR3 coding sequence is TGTGCCAGCAGTGAGGCTAGCCACAGAAATGAGCAGTTCTTC. The encoded protein is CASSEASHRNEQFF. This chain links TRBV28 with TRBJ2-1; tentatively, D is TRBD2 (5 bases). Germline CDR1 and CDR2: MDHEN and SYDVKM. The CDR3 runs 14 residues. Between the trimmed V and J ends, which lost 5 bases and 7 bases, there was a span of 15 bases.

Regarding this clone: This may be a read error: a much more frequent sequence differs by one nucleotide. This specimen includes other DNA sequences encoding the same CDR3. The chain couples TRBV7-2 to TRBJ2-5; D remains unclear. Germline V gene sequence: CDR1 SGHTA, CDR2 FQGNSA. V lost 0 bases and J 5 bases, leaving 4 bases between the germline ends. This CDR3 region has 12 residues. CDR3 sequence (DNA): TGTGCCAGCAGCTTAGCATCGGAGACCCAGTACTTC. Residues: CASSLASETQYF.

This clone was observed a few times. The J gene is TRBJ2-3, the V gene TRBV4-1, with 9 bases identical to TRBD2. J gave up 4 bases and V 5 bases, and 10 bases lay outside the gene matches. This CDR3 has 16 residues. Germline CDR1 is MGHRA and CDR2 is YSYEKL. The CDR3 DNA follows: TGCGCCAGCAGCTCGAAGGCGGCGGGAGGGTCAGATACGCAGTATTTT. It codes for CASSSKAAGGSDTQYF.

This clone showed up just a few times. This sequence is one base from a far larger clone and is likely a read error. The same CDR3 is also encoded by other DNA sequences in this sample. The gene calls are TRBV5-4 and TRBJ2-1, with D perhaps matching TRBD2 (6 bases). CDR3 length equals 12 residues. Germline values: CDR1 SGHNT, CDR2 YYREEE (reference sequence). The V gene lost 4 bases and the J gene lost 9 bases, with 11 bases spanning the gap. The CDR3 DNA follows: TGTGCCAGCAGCCCCAGGAGGGGTGAGCAGTTCTTC. It translates to CASSPRRGEQFF.

The chain uses TRBV19 and TRBJ2-5, with TRBD1 as a possible D gene (5 bases). CDR3 size: 15 residues. The V end lost 5 bases, the J end lost 1 base, and 14 bases lay between the germline ends. Germline CDR1 and CDR2: LNHDA and SQIVND (reference sequence). The chain's CDR3 is CASSPRRDPQETQYF. The CDR3 coding sequence is TGTGCCAGTAGTCCCCGCAGGGATCCCCAAGAGACCCAGTACTTC.

The rearrangement uses TRBV5-1 and TRBJ2-1; 10 bases are a match to TRBD2. The germline V gene has CDR1 SGHRS and CDR2 YFSETQ. The CDR3 covers 17 residues. The J segment lost 8 bases and the V segment lost 0 bases, leaving 11 bases of the junction unmatched. The CDR3 sequence is CASSLVPSGSGGDEQFF. For the CDR3, the DNA is TGCGCCAGCAGCTTGGTACCTAGCGGGAGTGGGGGCGATGAGCAGTTCTTC.

V usage is TRBV5-1 and J usage is TRBJ1-2; D remains ambiguous. This CDR3 has 11 amino acids. Germline CDR1 is SGHRS and CDR2 is YFSETQ. V was cut by 0 bases and J by 10 bases, with 7 bases left in between. The CDR3 region has the DNA TGCGCCAGCAGCTTGGAGGATGACTACACCTTC. Amino acids: CASSLEDDYTF.

The sample holds a few counts of this clone. A much larger clone lies a single base off, so this may be a read error. The rearrangement uses TRBV5-1 and TRBJ2-5; TRBD2 agrees at 15 bases. The DNA end lines up better with TRBJ2-7; the J call may be wrong. The germline V gene has CDR1 SGHRS and CDR2 YFSETQ. The CDR3 runs to 18 residues. The CDR3 here is CARSPRSPGLAGGGEQYF. The DNA of the CDR3 is TGCGCCCGCAGCCCCCGCTCACCGGGACTAGCGGGAGGAGGCGAGCAGTACTTC.

The table lists this clone with a few counts. The rearrangement links TRBV19 to TRBJ2-3, with a weak D call TRBD1 (5 bases). Germline V lookup: CDR1 LNHDA, CDR2 SQIVND (reference sequence). CDR3 length equals 15 residues. The V end lost 1 base, the J end lost 2 bases, and 10 bases lay between the germline ends. The chain's CDR3 is CASSIAGQTTDTQYF. The CDR3 DNA reads TGTGCCAGTAGTATAGCAGGGCAGACCACAGATACGCAGTATTTT.

This clone turned up a few times. The chain recombines TRBV5-1 with TRBJ1-2, with 8 bases aligning to TRBD1. The V segment lost 2 bases and the J segment 7 bases; nucleotides outside the gene matches: 10. Germline V gene lookup returns CDR1 SGHRS and CDR2 YFSETQ. The CDR3 sequence is 15 residues long. CDR3 bases: TGCGCCAGCAGCTTACCGGGACAGGCAGAGAGTGGCTACACCTTC. It specifies CASSLPGQAESGYTF.

This clone came up a few times. The CDR3 protein is CASSRPGQGGAEQYF. The DNA of the CDR3 is TGTGCCAGCAGTAGACCGGGACAGGGAGGGGCCGAGCAGTACTTC. This rearrangement joins TRBV6-5 to TRBJ2-7, with 9 nucleotides matching TRBD1. This CDR3 is 15 amino acids long. Looked up from germline, CDR1 is MNHEY and CDR2 is SVGAGI. V shed 5 bases, J shed 6 bases, and the junction held 11 bases outside the gene matches.

This clone was observed a handful of times. The chain combines TRBV27 with TRBJ2-5; the D gene is possibly TRBD2 (6 bases). CDR1 is MNHEY and CDR2 is SMNVEV in the germline V gene (reference sequence). This CDR3 has 14 residues. V was shortened by 2 bases and J by 5 bases, with 12 bases between the two germline ends. CDR3 residues: CASSLAAGRETQYF. CDR3 coding DNA: TGTGCCAGCAGTTTAGCAGCGGGTCGGGAGACCCAGTACTTC.

This clone was counted between two and nine times. The chain couples TRBV28 to TRBJ2-7, with D unclear. V was pared by 5 bases and J by 1 base, with 12 bases between. Germline V gene lookup returns CDR1 MDHEN and CDR2 SYDVKM. The CDR3 has 14 amino acids. CDR3 in DNA: TGTGCCAGCAGTAACAACTTAGGGTCCTACGAGCAGTACTTC. Translated: CASSNNLGSYEQYF.

This chain joins TRBV7-9 and TRBJ1-2, with 7 bases that match TRBD1. The CDR3 runs to 18 residues. The trim removed 5 bases at V and 2 bases at J, leaving 17 bases unmatched. Germline assignment: CDR1 SEHNR and CDR2 FQNEAQ (reference sequence). The CDR3 DNA is TGTGCCAGCAGCCCAACCCCCTTGGGACAGACGGTAAACTATGGCTACACCTTC. It is translated as CASSPTPLGQTVNYGYTF.